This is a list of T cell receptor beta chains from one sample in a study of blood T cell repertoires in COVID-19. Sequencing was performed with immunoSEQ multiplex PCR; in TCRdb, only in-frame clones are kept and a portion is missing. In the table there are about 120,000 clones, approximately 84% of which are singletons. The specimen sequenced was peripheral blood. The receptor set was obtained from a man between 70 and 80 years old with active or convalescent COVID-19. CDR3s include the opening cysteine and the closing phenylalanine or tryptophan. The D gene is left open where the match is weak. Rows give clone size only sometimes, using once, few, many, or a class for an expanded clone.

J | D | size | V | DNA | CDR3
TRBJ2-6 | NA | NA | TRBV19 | TGTGCCAGTAGTACGGGGGACTCTGGGGCCAACGTCCTGACTTTC | CASSTGDSGANVLTF
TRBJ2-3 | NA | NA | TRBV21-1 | TGTGCCAGCAGCCCCCTACGGGAAGAGACAGATACGCAGTATTTT | CASSPLREETDTQYF
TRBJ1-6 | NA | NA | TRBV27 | TGTGCCAGCAGTCCCGGGACATACCCGAGCTCCTATAATTCACCCCTCCACTTT | CASSPGTYPSSYNSPLHF
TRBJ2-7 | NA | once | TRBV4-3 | TGCGCCAGCAGCCAAGATACCAGCTCCTACGAGCAGTACTTC | CASSQDTSSYEQYF
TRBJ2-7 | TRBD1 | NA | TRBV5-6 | TGTGCCAGCAGCACAGGGGGGCCAGCGTACGAGCAGTACTTC | CASSTGGPAYEQYF
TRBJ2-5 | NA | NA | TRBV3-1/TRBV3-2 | TGTGCCAGCAGCAACGGACTAGCGGGGACAGGGGGGGAGACCCAGTACTTC | CASSNGLAGTGGETQYF
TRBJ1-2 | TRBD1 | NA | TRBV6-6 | TGTGCCAGCAGTTACAAGACAGGGTTGGGTGGCTACACCTTC | CASSYKTGLGGYTF
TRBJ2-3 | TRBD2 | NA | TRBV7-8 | TGTGCCAGCAGACTTTTTTCGGGACTAGCGGGAACCACAGATACGCAGTATTTT | CASRLFSGLAGTTDTQYF
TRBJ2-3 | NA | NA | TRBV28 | TGTGCCAGCAGTTTCGACTGGTATACGCAGTATTTT | CASSFDWYTQYF
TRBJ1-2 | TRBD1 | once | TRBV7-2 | TGTGCCCTAAGGACAGGGAGCTATGGCTACACCTTC | CALRTGSYGYTF
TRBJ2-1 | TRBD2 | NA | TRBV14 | TGTGCCAGCAGGGTGCCTTGGGGGCGGGGGGACTACAATGAGCAGTTCTTC | CASRVPWGRGDYNEQFF
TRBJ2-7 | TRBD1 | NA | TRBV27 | TGTGCCAGCAGATTGGGACAGGGGGCCTCCTACGAGCAGTACTTC | CASRLGQGASYEQYF
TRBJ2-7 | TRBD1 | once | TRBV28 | TGTGCCAGCAGTAAGGCACAGGGGGGAAGGTGGGAGCAGTACTTC | CASSKAQGGRWEQYF
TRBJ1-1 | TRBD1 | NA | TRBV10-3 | TGTGCCATCAATTCGGGCGGACAGGCGGGCACTGAAGCTTTCTTT | CAINSGGQAGTEAFF
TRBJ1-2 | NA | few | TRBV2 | TGTGCCAGCAGTGAAGGTGTTACGGATGGCTACACCTTC | CASSEGVTDGYTF
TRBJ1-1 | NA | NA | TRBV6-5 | TGTGCCAGCAGTTCCACCGGGAGTATGGACACTGAAGCTTTCTTT | CASSSTGSMDTEAFF
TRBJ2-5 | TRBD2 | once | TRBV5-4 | TGTGCCAGCAGCTTGCGGGGGGGAGAGACCCAGTACTTC | CASSLRGGETQYF
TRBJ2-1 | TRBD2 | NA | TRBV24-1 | TGTGCCACCAGTGATCCTGGGCTAGCGGGATCGCACAGTGAGCAGTTCTTC | CATSDPGLAGSHSEQFF
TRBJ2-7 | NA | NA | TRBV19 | TGTGCCAGTAGCCCTGAAAGGAGGGGGGGAGCCCACGAGCAGTACTTC | CASSPERRGGAHEQYF
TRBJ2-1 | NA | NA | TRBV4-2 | TGTGCCAGCAGCCAAGAGCGGCCCGCCGGAAGAGAGCAGTTCTTC | CASSQERPAGREQFF
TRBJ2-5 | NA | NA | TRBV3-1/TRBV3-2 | TGTGCCAGCAGCCACGGGACCCAGTACTTC | CASSHGTQYF
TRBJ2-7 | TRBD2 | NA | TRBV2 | TGTGCCAGCAGTGAATGGGGAGGGGAGCAGTACTTC | CASSEWGGEQYF
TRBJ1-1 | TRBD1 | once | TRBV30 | TGTGCCTGGACTAACAGGGGAGGAAACACTGAAGCTTTCTTT | CAWTNRGGNTEAFF
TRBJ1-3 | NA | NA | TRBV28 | TGTGCCAGCAGTTTACCAGGGGACTCTGGAAACACCATATATTTT | CASSLPGDSGNTIYF
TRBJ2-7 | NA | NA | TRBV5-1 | TGCGCCAGCAGCTTGGCAGGTTCTACCTACGAGCAGTACTTC | CASSLAGSTYEQYF
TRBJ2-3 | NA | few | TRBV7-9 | TGTGCCAGCAGCTTAGGCGTTGCTGCAGATACGCAGTATTTT | CASSLGVAADTQYF
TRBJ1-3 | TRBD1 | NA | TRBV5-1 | TGCGCCAGCAGCTTGGGACAGGGCGGTGGAAACACCATATATTTT | CASSLGQGGGNTIYF
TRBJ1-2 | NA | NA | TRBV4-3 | TGCGCCAGCAGCCAAGGGCAGGGAAGCTATGGCTACACCTTC | CASSQGQGSYGYTF
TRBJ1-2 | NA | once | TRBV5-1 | TGCGCCAGCAGCTTGTCCGGCCAGGGGTCGGGCTATGGCTACACCTTC | CASSLSGQGSGYGYTF
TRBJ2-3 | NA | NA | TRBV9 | TGTGCCAGCAGCCCCCTTTATGGCGGGAAGGAAGATACGCAGTATTTT | CASSPLYGGKEDTQYF
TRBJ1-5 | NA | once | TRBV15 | TGTGCCACCAGTTATGGCAATCAGCCCCAGCATTTT | CATSYGNQPQHF
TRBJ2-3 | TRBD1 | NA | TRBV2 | TGTGCCAGCAGCTGGACAGGGGGATACGCAGATACGCAGTATTTT | CASSWTGGYADTQYF
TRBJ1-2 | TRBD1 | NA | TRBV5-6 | TGTGCCAGCACCCCGGACGACAGGGGTTATGGCTACACCTTC | CASTPDDRGYGYTF
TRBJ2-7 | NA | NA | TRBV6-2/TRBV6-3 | TGTGCCAGCAGTAAAACTCCCAGGCCCGAGCAGTACTTC | CASSKTPRPEQYF
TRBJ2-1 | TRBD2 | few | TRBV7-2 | TGTGCCAGCAGCCCATTATGGGAGGGGAGTGAGCAGTTCTTC | CASSPLWEGSEQFF
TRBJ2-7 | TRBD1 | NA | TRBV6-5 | TGTGCCAGCAGAGAGACAGGGGCCTACGAGCAGTACTTC | CASRETGAYEQYF